Listed below are T cell receptor beta chains from one sample, sequenced in a study of shared clonotypes between healthy human individuals. Assay used: immunoSEQ multiplex PCR; TCRdb lists only in-frame clones, some missing. The data show about 660,000 clones, 74% seen once. Sequenced: memory CD4+ T cells sorted from blood. Source of these receptors: a woman in her thirties in good health. CDR3s include the opening cysteine and the closing phenylalanine or tryptophan. A D gene is named only where the DNA matches it firmly. Only some rows state a clone size, as once, few, many or a class for expanded clones.

j_gene	v_gene	abundance	d_gene	CDR3nt	CDR3aa
TRBJ2-3	TRBV10-3	.	.	TGTGCCATCAGGGGGCACGGGACAGATACGCAGTATTTT	CAIRGHGTDTQYF
TRBJ1-5	TRBV28	.	TRBD1	TGTGCCAGCAGCGAACCGGGACAGGGGGTGGGTCAGCCCCAGCATTTT	CASSEPGQGVGQPQHF
TRBJ2-7	TRBV11-3	.	.	TGTGCCAGCAGCCCCGGACAGTCCTACGAGCAGTACTTC	CASSPGQSYEQYF
TRBJ1-5	TRBV19	.	.	TGTGCCAGTAAGGACTCTAGCAATCAGCCCCAGCATTTT	CASKDSSNQPQHF
TRBJ1-2	TRBV6-6	few	TRBD1	TGTGCCAGCAGTTCCACAGGGGATGGCTACACCTTC	CASSSTGDGYTF
TRBJ2-3	TRBV6-1	.	.	TGTGCCAGCAATACCCAGGGAGATACGCAGTATTTT	CASNTQGDTQYF
TRBJ1-6	TRBV7-6	few	.	TGTGCCAGCAGCCCCGGTGTAGGGGATAATTCACCCCTCCACTTT	CASSPGVGDNSPLHF
TRBJ2-2	TRBV29-1	.	.	TGCAGCGCCCCCTCCCAGGGCGCCGGGGAGCTGTTTTTT	CSAPSQGAGELFF
TRBJ1-1	TRBV2	.	.	TGTGCCAGCAGTGAAGGCTTTATGAACACTGAAGCTTTCTTT	CASSEGFMNTEAFF
TRBJ1-4	TRBV27	.	TRBD1	TGTGCCAGCAGTTTAACACCATATCGTTCCGGGACAGAGAAAAAACTGTTTTTT	CASSLTPYRSGTEKKLFF
TRBJ1-5	TRBV19	few	.	TGTGCCAGTAGTATTTCCAGGTCCCGACAGCCCCAGCATTTT	CASSISRSRQPQHF
TRBJ1-2	TRBV5-1	few	.	TGCGCCAGCAGCTTGGACGGGCCCTATGGCTACACCTTC	CASSLDGPYGYTF
TRBJ2-2	TRBV28	few	.	TGTGCCAGCAGCCTATTGAGGGTCGTAGACGGGGAGCTGTTTTTT	CASSLLRVVDGELFF